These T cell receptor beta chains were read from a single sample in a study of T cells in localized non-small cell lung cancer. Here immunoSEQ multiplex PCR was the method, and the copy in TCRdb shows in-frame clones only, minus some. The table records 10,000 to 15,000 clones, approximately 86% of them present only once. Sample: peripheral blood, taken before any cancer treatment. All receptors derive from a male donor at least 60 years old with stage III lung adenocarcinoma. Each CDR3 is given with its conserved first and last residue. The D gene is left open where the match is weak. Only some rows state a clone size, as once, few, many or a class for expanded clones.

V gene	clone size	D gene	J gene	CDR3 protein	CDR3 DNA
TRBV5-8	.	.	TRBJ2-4	CASSSGALLAKNIQYF	TGTGCCAGCAGCTCCGGGGCCCTACTAGCCAAAAACATTCAGTACTTC
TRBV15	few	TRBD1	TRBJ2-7	CATSIDRGLW	TGTGCCACCAGTATCGACAGGGGGCTTTGG
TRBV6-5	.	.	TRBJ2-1	CASSSPSTHEQFF	TGTGCCAGCAGTTCCCCTAGCACCCATGAGCAGTTCTTC
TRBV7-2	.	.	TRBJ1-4	CASSLGWVREKLFF	TGTGCCAGCAGCTTAGGATGGGTACGCGAAAAACTGTTTTTT
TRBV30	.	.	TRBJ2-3	CAKEGQVGTDTQYF	TGTGCCAAGGAGGGCCAAGTTGGCACAGATACGCAGTATTTT
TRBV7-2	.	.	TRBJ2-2	CASSFRGTGELFF	TGTGCCAGCAGCTTCCGGGGAACCGGGGAGCTGTTTTTT
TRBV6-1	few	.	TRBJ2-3	CATLMGAIADTQYF	TGTGCCACCCTTATGGGGGCGATCGCAGATACGCAGTATTTT
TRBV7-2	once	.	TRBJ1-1	CASSLAAGSTEAFF	TGTGCCAGCAGCTTAGCGGCAGGGAGCACTGAAGCTTTCTTT
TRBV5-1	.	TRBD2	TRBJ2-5	CASSLETGGQETQYF	TGCGCCAGCAGCTTGGAGACGGGAGGGCAGGAGACCCAGTACTTC
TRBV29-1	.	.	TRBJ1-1	CSLLARENTEAFF	TGCAGCCTGTTGGCCCGCGAGAACACTGAAGCTTTCTTT
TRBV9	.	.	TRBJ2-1	CASSETQGVYNEQFF	TGTGCCAGCAGCGAGACCCAAGGAGTCTACAATGAGCAGTTCTTC
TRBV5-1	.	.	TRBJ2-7	CASSLAGVAGEQYF	TGCGCCAGCAGCTTGGCCGGTGTAGCCGGCGAGCAGTACTTC
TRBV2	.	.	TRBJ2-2	CASSGERWAGRTGELFF	TGTGCCAGCAGTGGAGAGCGATGGGCGGGGCGCACCGGGGAGCTGTTTTTT
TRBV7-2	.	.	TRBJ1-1	CASSLGHRGNTEAFF	TGTGCCAGCAGCTTAGGGCATCGGGGAAACACTGAAGCTTTCTTT
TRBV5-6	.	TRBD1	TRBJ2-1	CASSVMQGQYNEQFF	TGTGCCAGCAGCGTAATGCAGGGACAGTACAATGAGCAGTTCTTC
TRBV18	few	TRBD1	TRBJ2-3	CASSLQQGARGTDTQYF	TGTGCCAGCTCACTGCAACAGGGGGCGAGGGGCACAGATACGCAGTATTTT
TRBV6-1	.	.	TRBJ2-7	CASSRRGSSGEQYF	TGTGCCAGCAGTAGGAGGGGGTCGTCTGGGGAGCAGTACTTC
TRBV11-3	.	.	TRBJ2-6	CASSLGRSSGANVLTF	TGTGCCAGCAGCTTAGGACGGAGCTCTGGGGCCAACGTCCTGACTTTC
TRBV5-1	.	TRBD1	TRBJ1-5	CASSSGTGWGGNQPQHF	TGCGCCAGCAGCTCGGGGACAGGTTGGGGTGGCAATCAGCCCCAGCATTTT
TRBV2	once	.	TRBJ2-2	CASRQLRAGELFF	TGTGCCAGCAGGCAACTTAGGGCCGGGGAGCTGTTTTTT
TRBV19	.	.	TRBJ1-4	CASSIPGLGEKLFF	TGTGCCAGTAGTATCCCAGGGTTGGGAGAAAAACTGTTTTTT
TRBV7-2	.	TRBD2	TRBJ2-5	CASSFTGGRRAETQYF	TGTGCCAGCAGCTTTACGGGAGGTCGGCGGGCAGAGACCCAGTACTTC
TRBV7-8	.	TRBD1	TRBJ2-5	CASSSTQTIYRGQETQYF	TGTGCCAGCAGCTCGACCCAAACGATCTACAGGGGACAAGAGACCCAGTACTTC
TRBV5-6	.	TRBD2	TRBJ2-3	CASSVLGRGTTDTQYF	TGTGCCAGCAGCGTATTGGGGCGGGGGACCACAGATACGCAGTATTTT
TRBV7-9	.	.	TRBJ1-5	CASSLASQPQHF	TGTGCCAGCAGCTTAGCTTCCCAGCCCCAGCATTTT
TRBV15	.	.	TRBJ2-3	CATSQLGQGQYF	TGTGCCACCAGCCAGCTCGGTCAAGGGCAGTATTTT
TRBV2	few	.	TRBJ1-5	CASGIYEDQPQHF	TGTGCCAGCGGGATTTACGAAGATCAGCCCCAGCATTTT
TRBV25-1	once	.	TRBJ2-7	CASSAPDRPSYEQYF	TGTGCCAGCAGTGCCCCGGATCGACCCAGCTACGAGCAGTACTTC
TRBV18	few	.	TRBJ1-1	CASSPRSFTEAFF	TGTGCCAGCTCACCACGTAGCTTCACTGAAGCTTTCTTT
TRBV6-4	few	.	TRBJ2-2	CASSDVDTGELFF	TGTGCCAGCAGTGACGTGGACACCGGGGAGCTGTTTTTT
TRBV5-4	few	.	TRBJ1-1	CASSQHLGYLAEAFF	TGTGCCAGCAGCCAACACCTTGGTTATCTCGCTGAAGCTTTCTTT
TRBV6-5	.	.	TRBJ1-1	CASSWGRVNTEAFF	TGTGCCAGCAGTTGGGGCAGGGTAAACACTGAAGCTTTCTTT